One sample yielded the 17 T cell receptor beta chains listed below, sequenced in a study of cytomegalovirus exposure and HLA in healthy donors. The PCR contained 60 Vbeta and 13 Jbeta primers. Assay used: immunoSEQ multiplex PCR; TCRdb lists only in-frame clones, some missing. The sample consists of roughly 130,000 clones, roughly 79% of them appearing once. Input material: PBMCs. All receptors come from a boy aged 2-15 years in good health and CMV-seronegative.

The chain has TRBV13 and TRBJ1-2; perhaps TRBD1 as D (5 bases). The CDR3 sequence is 14 residues long. Germline assignment: CDR1 PRHDT and CDR2 FYEKMQ (reference sequence). V lost 0 bases, J lost 6 bases, and 11 bases lay in between. Here the CDR3 DNA reads TGTGCCAGCAGCTTAGGGGAGGGGAGGGATGGCTACACCTTC. The encoded protein is CASSLGEGRDGYTF.

This chain joins TRBV6-5 and TRBJ2-1; the D gene is possibly TRBD2 (6 bases). CDR1 MNHEY and CDR2 SVGAGI come from the germline V gene. The CDR3 is 15 residues long. V was trimmed by 2 bases and J by 4 bases, leaving 12 bases between them. The CDR3 region has the DNA TGTGCCAGCAGTTACGGGAGGACCTCTTACAATGAGCAGTTCTTC. Its translation is CASSYGRTSYNEQFF.

The rearrangement uses TRBV27 and TRBJ2-5, with 7 bases matching TRBD1. The CDR3 is 13 amino acids. J lost 5 bases, V lost 1 base, and 1 base had no gene match. The germline gives CDR1 MNHEY, CDR2 SMNVEV (reference sequence). This chain's CDR3 is CASSLYRGETQYF. CDR3 bases: TGTGCCAGCAGTTTATACAGGGGTGAGACCCAGTACTTC.

This clone has just one count. This chain joins TRBV7-9 and TRBJ1-3; D ambiguous. There are 17 residues in the CDR3. The germline CDR1 and CDR2 sequences are SEHNR and FQNEAQ (reference sequence). V was clipped by 1 base and J by 0 bases, with 13 bases between them. CDR3 in amino acids: CASSLGSDQFSGNTIYF. CDR3 nucleotides: TGTGCCAGCAGCTTAGGCTCAGATCAGTTCTCTGGAAACACCATATATTTT.

The chain links TRBV2 to TRBJ2-6, with D uncertain. Between the trimmed V and J ends, which lost 7 bases and 1 base, there was a span of 8 bases. The germline V gene has CDR1 SNHLY and CDR2 FYNNEI. The CDR3 covers 14 residues. The CDR3 DNA is TGTGCCAGCATGAGTCTGTCTGGGGCCAACGTCCTGACTTTC. The encoded protein is CASMSLSGANVLTF.

The chain recombines TRBV6-1 with TRBJ2-5, with 7 positions matching TRBD2. There are 14 residues in the CDR3. CDR1 is MNHNS, CDR2 SASEGT, per germline. V lost 7 bases and J lost 7; bases outside the gene matches: 12. The CDR3 loop reads CASTGGSHVGTQYF. For the CDR3, the DNA is TGTGCCAGCACGGGCGGGAGTCATGTAGGGACCCAGTACTTC.

V usage is TRBV10-3 and J usage is TRBJ2-7; weak D call: TRBD2 (5 bases). Germline CDR1 is ENHRY and CDR2 is SYGVKD. The germline V and J ends were trimmed by 4 bases and 7 bases, with 14 bases remaining between them. The length of the CDR3 is 13 residues. This CDR3 reads CAISGQAGGEQYF. CDR3 sequence (DNA): TGTGCCATCAGTGGGCAGGCTGGAGGAGAGCAGTACTTC.

This clone was recorded only once. The chain couples TRBV19 to TRBJ2-5, with TRBD1 identical over 11 bases. Germline V lookup: CDR1 LNHDA, CDR2 SQIVND (reference sequence). With 3 bases clipped from V and 5 bases from J, the junction kept 5 bases outside the gene matches. The CDR3 extends over 15 amino acids. The CDR3 loop reads CASSMGQGGLETQYF. The CDR3 DNA reads as TGTGCCAGTAGTATGGGACAGGGGGGTCTGGAGACCCAGTACTTC.

This rearrangement joins TRBV5-1 to TRBJ2-1; 10 bases fit TRBD2. V was clipped by 3 bases and J by 4 bases; unmatched bases: 10. Germline V gives CDR1 SGHRS, CDR2 YFSETQ. The CDR3 is 17 amino acids. The CDR3 DNA follows: TGCGCCAGCAGCTGGGTTCCTTCTAGCGGGGGATACAATGAGCAGTTCTTC. Amino acids: CASSWVPSSGGYNEQFF.

This chain uses TRBV12-5 with TRBJ2-3, with 7 bases identical to TRBD1. J was trimmed by 2 bases and V by 5 bases; bases with no gene match: 13. Germline V gene data show CDR1 as LGHNT and CDR2 as FRNRAP. This CDR3 comprises 17 residues. CDR3 in amino acids: CASGPGITGVVTDTQYF. The CDR3 DNA is TGTGCTAGTGGTCCCGGAATAACAGGGGTGGTCACAGATACGCAGTATTTT.

The chain has TRBV7-9 and TRBJ1-5, with D possibly matching TRBD1 (6 bases). The length of the CDR3 is 15 residues. Germline CDR1 reads SEHNR; CDR2 reads FQNEAQ (reference sequence). V lost 1 base, J lost 3 bases, and 10 bases lay in between. CDR3 in DNA: TGTGCCAGCAGCTTAGATGGACAGTACAATCAGCCCCAGCATTTT. Translated, it gives CASSLDGQYNQPQHF.

Concerning this clone: One end of the junction fails to match germline, which may point to a read error. This chain uses TRBV7-9 with TRBJ2-4; no clear D gene. CDR3 size: 14 residues. In germline, CDR1 is SEHNR, CDR2 FQNEAQ (reference sequence). CDR3 DNA sequence: TGTGCCAGCAGCTTAGAGGTAGCCCAAAACATTCAGTACTTC. Translating gives CASSLEVAQNIQYF.

The rearrangement uses TRBV30 and TRBJ1-1; tentative D call: TRBD1 (6 bases). Deletions cut 5 bases from V and 2 bases from J, with 12 bases between. In germline, CDR1 is GTSNPN, CDR2 SVGIG (reference sequence). The CDR3 is 13 residues long. CDR3 in amino acids: CAWASRGNTEAFF. In DNA, the CDR3 is TGTGCCTGGGCGAGCAGGGGTAACACTGAAGCTTTCTTT.

The chain carries TRBV5-6 and TRBJ1-5; D is perhaps TRBD1 (5 bases). The germline V and J ends were trimmed by 4 bases and 6 bases, with 14 bases remaining between them. In germline, CDR1 is SGHDT, CDR2 YYEEEE. The CDR3 extends over 14 amino acids. CDR3 amino acids: CASSPMQGSQPQHF. Written as DNA, the CDR3 is TGTGCCAGCAGCCCCATGCAGGGTAGTCAGCCCCAGCATTTT. Supplemented by reference TRBV5-6 and TRBJ1-5, the full variable domain reads DAGVTQSPTHLIKTRGQQVTLRCSPKSGHDTVSWYQQALGQGPQFIFQYYEEEERQRGNFPDRFSGHQFPNYSSELNVNALLLGDSALYLCASSPMQGSQPQHFGDGTRLSIL.

V and J are TRBV30 and TRBJ1-1; TRBD1 matches 7 bases. There are 12 residues in the CDR3. V lost 7 bases, J lost 5 bases, and 7 bases stayed unmatched. Germline CDR1 GTSNPN, CDR2 SVGIG (reference sequence). CDR3 residues: CAFHRGETEAFF. CDR3 DNA: TGTGCCTTTCACAGGGGAGAAACTGAAGCTTTCTTT.

J is TRBJ1-5 and V is TRBV18, with D unclear. This CDR3 comprises 17 residues. Trimming removed 4 bases at V and 5 bases at J, with 21 bases between. Germline CDR1 reads KGHSH; CDR2 reads LQKENI. CDR3 region: CASSLSRGLRSDQPQHF. The CDR3 nucleotides read TGTGCCAGCTCACTGAGCCGGGGTTTGAGGTCGGATCAGCCCCAGCATTTT.

The chain uses TRBV5-6 and TRBJ1-1; D might be TRBD1 (5 bases). Germline loops: CDR1 SGHDT, CDR2 YYEEEE. The ends were cut back, 0 bases at V and 5 bases at J, with 11 bases in the middle. CDR3 length: 14 amino acids. CDR3 in DNA: TGTGCCAGCAGCTTGGCGGCGGGGCAAACTGAAGCTTTCTTT. It codes for CASSLAAGQTEAFF.